The entry below gives a single T cell receptor (beta chain) sequence along with its context. What it recognizes is unknown. Combining a sample-barcoded 5' primer with a J-beta primer mix, a second PCR ran for roughly 7 to 11 cycles. A template-switch adaptor with 12 random nucleotides tagged each cDNA molecule. TCRdb recomputed calls from the 5' RACE reads with MiXCR, one row per CDR3 protein. The table has about 1.5 million distinct CDR3 sequences, around 40% seen once. The data derive from a study of blood T cells in healthy people across ages. Study-level results: Both higher diversity and more naive CD4+ cells marked long-lived donors when set against aged donors. Unknown CMV status may confound age-related changes in expanded clones.

The ends lost 3 bases at V and 10 bases at J; junction bases unmatched: 14. CDR1 and CDR2 from the germline V gene are KGHDR and SFDVKD. This CDR3 is 17 amino acids long. The V call is TRBV24-1, the J call TRBJ2-1; TRBD2 matches 10 bases. Sequencing input: blood. This TCR derives from a woman younger than 35 in good health. CDR3 residues: CATSDPRGLAGVREQFF. The CDR3 nucleotides read TGTGCCACCAGTGATCCGCGAGGTCTAGCGGGAGTTAGGGAGCAGTTCTTC.